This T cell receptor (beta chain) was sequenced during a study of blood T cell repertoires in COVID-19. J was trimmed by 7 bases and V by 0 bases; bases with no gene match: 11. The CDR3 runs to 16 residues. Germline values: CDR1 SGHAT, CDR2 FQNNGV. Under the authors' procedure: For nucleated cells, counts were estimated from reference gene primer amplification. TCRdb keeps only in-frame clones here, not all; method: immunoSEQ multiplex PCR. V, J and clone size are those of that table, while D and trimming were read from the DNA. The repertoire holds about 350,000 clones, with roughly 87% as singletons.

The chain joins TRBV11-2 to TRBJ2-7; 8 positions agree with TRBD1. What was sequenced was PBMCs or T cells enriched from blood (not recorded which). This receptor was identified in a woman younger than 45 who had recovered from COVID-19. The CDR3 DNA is TGTGCCAGCAGCTTAGAGGGGTTGACAGGGGCTGGAGAGCAGTACTTC. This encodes CASSLEGLTGAGEQYF.